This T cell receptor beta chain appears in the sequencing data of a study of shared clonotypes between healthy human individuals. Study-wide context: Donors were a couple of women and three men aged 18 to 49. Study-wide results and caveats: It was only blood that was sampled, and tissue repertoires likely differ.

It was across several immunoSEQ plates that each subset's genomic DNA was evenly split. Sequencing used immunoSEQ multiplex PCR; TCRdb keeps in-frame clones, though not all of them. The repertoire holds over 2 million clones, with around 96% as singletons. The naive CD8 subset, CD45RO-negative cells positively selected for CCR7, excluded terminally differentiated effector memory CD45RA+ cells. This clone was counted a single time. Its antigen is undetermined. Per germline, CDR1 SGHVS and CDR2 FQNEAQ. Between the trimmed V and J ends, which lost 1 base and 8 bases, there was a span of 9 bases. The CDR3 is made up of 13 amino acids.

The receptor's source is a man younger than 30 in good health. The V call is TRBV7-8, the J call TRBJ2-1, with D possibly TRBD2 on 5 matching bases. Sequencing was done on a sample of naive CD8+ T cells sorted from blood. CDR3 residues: CASSLVPRDEQFF. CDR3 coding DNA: TGTGCCAGCAGCTTAGTCCCGCGGGATGAGCAGTTCTTC.